This T cell receptor (beta chain) was captured by sequencing in a study of CD8+ T cells in alopecia areata. The CDR3 is 15 residues long. CDR1 and CDR2 from the germline V gene are LNHDA and SQIVND (reference sequence). The V and J ends lost 6 bases and 5 bases, in that order; junction bases with no gene match: 8. Of note for this clone: Its antigen remains unidentified.

The sequencing template was cDNA reverse transcribed from extracted RNA. TCRdb keeps only in-frame clones here, not all; method: immunoSEQ multiplex PCR. The table records 80,000 to 100,000 clones, roughly 45% of them present only once. Study conclusions and caveats: In blood and scalp, many expanded lesional clones persisted during tofacitinib.

Treatment noted: oral pan-JAK inhibitor, 5-10 mg twice daily. It was from alopecia areata patients that lesional scalp punch biopsies and peripheral blood were collected. This TCR was sampled from a human donor with alopecia areata. The chain recombines TRBV19 with TRBJ2-1; 9 nucleotides match TRBD1. The specimen comprised CD8+ T cells sorted from blood, sampled at week 24, from a patient treated with tofacitinib. The chain's CDR3 is CASSQGQGVHNEQFF. The CDR3 DNA follows: TGTGCCAGTAGCCAGGGACAGGGTGTCCACAATGAGCAGTTCTTC.